Sequencing of this T cell receptor (beta chain) was carried out in a study of breast tumors, draining lymph nodes, adjacent tissues. Findings and limits, study-wide: Tumor TCR diversity was below lymph nodes but above nontumor tissue. Most tumor T cells seemingly derive from lymph node, then expand in tumor.

This clonotype appeared many times. What it recognizes is unknown. The junction does not match germline at one end; this may be a read error. Samples came from axillary lymph nodes draining the breast cancer. The CDR3 length is 16 residues. Germline V gene data show CDR1 as KGHDR and CDR2 as SFDVKD. TCRdb re-derived calls from the multiplex PCR reads in MiXCR, one entry per CDR3 protein. This repertoire shows under 250,000 distinct CDR3 sequences, 32% found once; its top ten account for 1.4%. The sample taken for sequencing was axillary lymph node tissue. The receptor was isolated from a female donor with breast cancer. Some clones in this sample may be carry-over from other donors' samples. The chain joins TRBV24-1 to TRBJ2-1; TRBD1 matches 12 bases. CDR3 sequence: CATSDPGTGGLGSQLF. Written as DNA, the CDR3 is TGTGCCACCAGTGACCCCGGGACAGGGGGCTTGGGGTCCCAGCTCTTC.